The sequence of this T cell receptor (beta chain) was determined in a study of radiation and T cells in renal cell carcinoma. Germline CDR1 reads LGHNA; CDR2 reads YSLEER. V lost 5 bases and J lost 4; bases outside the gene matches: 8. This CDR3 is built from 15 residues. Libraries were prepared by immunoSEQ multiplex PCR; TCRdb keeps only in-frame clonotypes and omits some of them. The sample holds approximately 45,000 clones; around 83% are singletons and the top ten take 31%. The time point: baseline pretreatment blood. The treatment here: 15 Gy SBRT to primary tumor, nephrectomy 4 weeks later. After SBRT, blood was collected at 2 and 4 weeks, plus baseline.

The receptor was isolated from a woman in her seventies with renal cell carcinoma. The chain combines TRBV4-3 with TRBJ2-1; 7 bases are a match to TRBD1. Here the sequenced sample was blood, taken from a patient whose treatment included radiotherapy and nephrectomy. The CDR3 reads CASSSRTGLYNEQFF. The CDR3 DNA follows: TGCGCCAGCAGCTCTAGGACAGGTTTATACAATGAGCAGTTCTTC.